The sample holds a few counts of the clone carrying this T cell receptor (beta chain). The antigen is undetermined. This sample was taken from a study of T-cell memory formation after mild COVID-19. Notes on the study in general: Day 15 to 85 contracting clones showed balanced CD4/CD8; day 15 to 37 expanders favored CD4+. Contracting CD4+ clones lay largely in CM and EM, with CD8+ ones residing in EMRA.

A single record per CDR3 protein comes from TCRdb applying MiXCR to the 5' RACE reads. The table includes around 470,000 distinct CDR3 sequences, 20% detected once. With 3 bases removed from V and 7 bases from J, the gap between germline ends came to 7 bases. This CDR3 region has 11 residues. Germline V CDR1 and CDR2: DFQATT, SNEGSKA (reference sequence). This clonotype originated in an adult woman who had mild COVID-19 (a few samples of this study predate the infection). Cell type and time point are not known. Input material: PBMCs or a T cell subset sorted from them (not recorded which). V usage is TRBV20-1 and J usage is TRBJ2-4; no clear D gene. This chain's CDR3 is CSASSGNIQYF. CDR3 in DNA: TGCAGTGCTAGCTCCGGGAACATTCAGTACTTC.